A selection of T cell receptor beta chains follows, all from one sample in a study of T cells in Graves' hyperthyroidism and ophthalmopathy. Each CDR3 protein gets one entry after TCRdb re-called the multiplex PCR reads with MiXCR. The sample holds 530,000 or so distinct CDR3 sequences, around 22% seen once. Sequencing was carried out using blood. These receptors all stem from a young woman with Graves' ophthalmopathy. Each CDR3 is given with its conserved first and last residue. A D gene is named only where the DNA matches it firmly. Clone size is stated in some rows and not others, as once, few, many or a class when expanded.

DNA: TGCGCCAGCAGCTTGGCCTTAACAGGGGGACAGAGCACTGAAGCTTTCTTT
CDR3: CASSLALTGGQSTEAFF
V: TRBV5-1
size: many
J: TRBJ1-1
D: TRBD1

DNA: TGCAGTGCTAGAGTTCGGGGCGGGGCTACGGCCAAAAACATTCAGTACTTC
CDR3: CSARVRGGATAKNIQYF
V: TRBV20-1
size: -
J: TRBJ2-4
D: -

DNA: TGTGCCAGCACTGAAATTTGGCAGGGCACTGAAGCTTTCTTT
CDR3: CASTEIWQGTEAFF
V: TRBV2
size: many
J: TRBJ1-1
D: -

DNA: TGTGCCAGCAGCTTAGTATCTAAAACAGTTCAGTCGCAGTACTTC
CDR3: CASSLVSKTVQSQYF
V: TRBV11-2
size: many
J: TRBJ2-7
D: -

DNA: TGTGCCAGCAATCCGGACAGGGCCCGAACCAAGAAAGCTTTCTTT
CDR3: CASNPDRARTKKAFF
V: TRBV6-1
size: many
J: TRBJ1-1
D: TRBD1

DNA: TGTGCCAGCAGCCAAGTGGGGGCGGATGGCTACACCTTC
CDR3: CASSQVGADGYTF
V: TRBV3-1
size: -
J: TRBJ1-2
D: -

DNA: TGTGCCAGCAAAAGGGACAGGGGCCACGAGCAGTACTTC
CDR3: CASKRDRGHEQYF
V: TRBV6-5
size: many
J: TRBJ2-7
D: TRBD1

DNA: TGTGCCATCAGTGATTCAGGGAAAGCTTTCTTT
CDR3: CAISDSGKAFF
V: TRBV10-3
size: many
J: TRBJ1-1
D: -

DNA: TGTGCCAGCAGCCAAGATCCAGACACCGGGGAGCTGTTTTTT
CDR3: CASSQDPDTGELFF
V: TRBV14
size: -
J: TRBJ2-2
D: -

DNA: TGTGCCATCAGTGAGTCGAAAGGGATCCCCGGGGAGCTGTTTTTT
CDR3: CAISESKGIPGELFF
V: TRBV10-3
size: few
J: TRBJ2-2
D: -

DNA: TGCAGTGCTCAAGTCAGCAGTGGGGAGACCCAGTACTTC
CDR3: CSAQVSSGETQYF
V: TRBV20-1
size: many
J: TRBJ2-5
D: -

DNA: TGTGCCAGCAGTTCGCAGGGGAGCCAGCCCCAGCATTTT
CDR3: CASSSQGSQPQHF
V: TRBV12-3/TRBV12-4
size: many
J: TRBJ1-5
D: -

DNA: TGTGCCAGCAGCCCCCTAGCGGGAGAGGCAGAGTCCTACGAGCAGTACTTC
CDR3: CASSPLAGEAESYEQYF
V: TRBV11-2
size: -
J: TRBJ2-7
D: TRBD2

DNA: TGCAGTGCCGGGGACAGAGCTTCCTACGAGCAGTACTTC
CDR3: CSAGDRASYEQYF
V: TRBV20-1
size: many
J: TRBJ2-7
D: TRBD1

DNA: TGCGCCAGCAGCAAAAGCGGGGGGACCACCTCCTACGAGCAGTACTTC
CDR3: CASSKSGGTTSYEQYF
V: TRBV5-1
size: -
J: TRBJ2-7
D: TRBD2

DNA: TGTGCCACCTGGACAGGGATGGGGTTTAGGACTGAAGCTTTCTTT
CDR3: CATWTGMGFRTEAFF
V: TRBV27
size: many
J: TRBJ1-1
D: TRBD1

DNA: TGCAGTGCTAGTCACAGGGCAGGCTATGGCTACACCTTC
CDR3: CSASHRAGYGYTF
V: TRBV20-1
size: many
J: TRBJ1-2
D: -

DNA: TGTGCCAGCAGTTTAGCCGGGACAGCCAATCAGCCCCAGCATTTT
CDR3: CASSLAGTANQPQHF
V: TRBV12-3/TRBV12-4
size: many
J: TRBJ1-5
D: TRBD1

DNA: TGTGCCAGCAGCTCCCGGGACAGGGGAGAGACCCAGTACTTC
CDR3: CASSSRDRGETQYF
V: TRBV12-3/TRBV12-4
size: many
J: TRBJ2-5
D: TRBD1

DNA: TGTGCCAGCTCTCCCCGACTGACCCAAGAGACCCAGTACTTC
CDR3: CASSPRLTQETQYF
V: TRBV28
size: -
J: TRBJ2-5
D: -

DNA: TGTGCCAGCAGCTTATTCGGGTGGGCAGGAGATCAGCCCCAGCATTTT
CDR3: CASSLFGWAGDQPQHF
V: TRBV7-8
size: -
J: TRBJ1-5
D: -

DNA: TGTGCCATCAGTGATAGTGCTAGCGGGGGCACCGGGGAGCTGTTTTTT
CDR3: CAISDSASGGTGELFF
V: TRBV10-3
size: -
J: TRBJ2-2
D: TRBD2

DNA: TGCGCCAGCAGCTTGGGACGGGGGACTCTAACGGGCAACTATGGCTACACCTTC
CDR3: CASSLGRGTLTGNYGYTF
V: TRBV5-1
size: -
J: TRBJ1-2
D: -

DNA: TGTGCCAGCAGTTACTCGGCAGGGGGGAGCTACGAGCAGTACTTC
CDR3: CASSYSAGGSYEQYF
V: TRBV6-5
size: few
J: TRBJ2-7
D: -

DNA: TGCAGCGTCGTGTTAGCGGGGACGAACACCGGGGAGCTGTTTTTT
CDR3: CSVVLAGTNTGELFF
V: TRBV29-1
size: many
J: TRBJ2-2
D: TRBD2